Sequencing of this TCR beta chain was carried out in a study of technical replicates of blood from a few donors. Repertoires were generated with immunoSEQ multiplex PCR, while TCRdb's copy carries only in-frame clones and drops some. The sample carries roughly 16,000 clones, 85% to 90% recorded once. Trimming cost V 1 base and J 4 bases; bases outside gene matches: 3. The CDR3 has 14 residues. The germline V gene has CDR1 SGDLS and CDR2 YYNGEE. This sequence joins TRBV9 and TRBJ2-7, with TRBD1 identical over 9 bases. This TCR was sampled from a human donor in good health. The sample consisted of PBMCs. This CDR3 is CASSVTDRGYEQYF. In DNA, the CDR3 is TGTGCCAGCAGCGTAACGGACAGGGGTTACGAGCAGTACTTC.